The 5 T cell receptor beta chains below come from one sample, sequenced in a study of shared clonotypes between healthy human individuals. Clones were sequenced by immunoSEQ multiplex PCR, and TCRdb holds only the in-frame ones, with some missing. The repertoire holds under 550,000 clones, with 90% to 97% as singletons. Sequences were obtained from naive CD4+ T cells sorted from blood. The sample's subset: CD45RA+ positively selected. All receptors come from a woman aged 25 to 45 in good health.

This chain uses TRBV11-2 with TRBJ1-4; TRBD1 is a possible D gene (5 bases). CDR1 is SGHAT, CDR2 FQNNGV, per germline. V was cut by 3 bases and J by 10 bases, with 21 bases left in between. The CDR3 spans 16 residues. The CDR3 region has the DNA TGTGCCAGCAGCTTGGCGGGGGTTTTGGGTAGTGGAAAACTGTTTTTT. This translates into CASSLAGVLGSGKLFF.

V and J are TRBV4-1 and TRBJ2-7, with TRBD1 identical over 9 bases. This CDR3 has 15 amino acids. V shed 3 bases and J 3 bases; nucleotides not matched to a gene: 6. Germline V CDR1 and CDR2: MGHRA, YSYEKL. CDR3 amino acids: CASSHIGTGRYEQYF. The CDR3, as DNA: TGCGCCAGCAGCCACATAGGGACAGGGCGCTACGAGCAGTACTTC.

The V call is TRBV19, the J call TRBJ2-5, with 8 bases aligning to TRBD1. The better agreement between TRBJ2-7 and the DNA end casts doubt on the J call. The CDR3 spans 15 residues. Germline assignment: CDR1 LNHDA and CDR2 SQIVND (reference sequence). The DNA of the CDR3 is TGTGCCAGTAGTGTCGACAGGGGTTTCTCCTACGAGCAGTACTTC. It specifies CASSVDRGFSYEQYF.

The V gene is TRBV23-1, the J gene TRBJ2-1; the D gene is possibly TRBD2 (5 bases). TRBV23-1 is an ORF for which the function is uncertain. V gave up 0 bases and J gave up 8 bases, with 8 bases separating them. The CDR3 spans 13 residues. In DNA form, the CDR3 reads TGCGCCAGCAGTCAATCCGGGATCCATGAGCAGTTCTTC. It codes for CASSQSGIHEQFF.

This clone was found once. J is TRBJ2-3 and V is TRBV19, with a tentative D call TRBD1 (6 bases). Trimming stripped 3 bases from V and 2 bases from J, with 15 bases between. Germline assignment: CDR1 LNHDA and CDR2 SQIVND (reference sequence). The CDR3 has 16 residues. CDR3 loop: CASSISPGQDTDTQYF. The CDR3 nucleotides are TGTGCCAGTAGTATCTCCCCGGGACAAGACACAGATACGCAGTATTTT.